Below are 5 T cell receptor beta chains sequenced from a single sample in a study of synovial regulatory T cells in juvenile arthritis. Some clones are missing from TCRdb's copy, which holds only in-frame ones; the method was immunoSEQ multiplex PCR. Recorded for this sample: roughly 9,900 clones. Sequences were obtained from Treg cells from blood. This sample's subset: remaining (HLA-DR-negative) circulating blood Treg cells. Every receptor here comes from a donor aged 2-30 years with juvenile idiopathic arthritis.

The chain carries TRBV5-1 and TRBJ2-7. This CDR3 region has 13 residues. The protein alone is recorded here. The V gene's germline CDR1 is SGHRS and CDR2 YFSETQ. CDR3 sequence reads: CASSFSGSGEQYF. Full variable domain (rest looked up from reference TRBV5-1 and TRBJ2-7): KAGVTQTPRYLIKTRGQQVTLSCSPISGHRSVSWYQQTPGQGLQFLFEYFSETQRNKGNFPGRFSGRQFSNSRSEMNVSTLELGDSALYLCASSFSGSGEQYFGPGTRLTVT.

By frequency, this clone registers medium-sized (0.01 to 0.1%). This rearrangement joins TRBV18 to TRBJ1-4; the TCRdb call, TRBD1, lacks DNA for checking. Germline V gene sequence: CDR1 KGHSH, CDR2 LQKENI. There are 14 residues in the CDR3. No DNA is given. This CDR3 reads CASSAGATNEKLFF.

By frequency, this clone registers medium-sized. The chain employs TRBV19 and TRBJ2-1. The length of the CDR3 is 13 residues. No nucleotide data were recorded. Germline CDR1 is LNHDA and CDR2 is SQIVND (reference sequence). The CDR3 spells CASSIGLPREQFF.

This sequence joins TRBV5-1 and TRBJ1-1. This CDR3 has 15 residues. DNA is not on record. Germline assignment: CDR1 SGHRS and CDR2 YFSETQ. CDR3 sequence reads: CASSSGVFGGREAFF.

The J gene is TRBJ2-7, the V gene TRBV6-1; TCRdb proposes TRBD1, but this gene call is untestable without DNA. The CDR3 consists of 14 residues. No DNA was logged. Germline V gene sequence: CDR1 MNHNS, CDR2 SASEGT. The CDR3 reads CASKRDTPSYEQYF.